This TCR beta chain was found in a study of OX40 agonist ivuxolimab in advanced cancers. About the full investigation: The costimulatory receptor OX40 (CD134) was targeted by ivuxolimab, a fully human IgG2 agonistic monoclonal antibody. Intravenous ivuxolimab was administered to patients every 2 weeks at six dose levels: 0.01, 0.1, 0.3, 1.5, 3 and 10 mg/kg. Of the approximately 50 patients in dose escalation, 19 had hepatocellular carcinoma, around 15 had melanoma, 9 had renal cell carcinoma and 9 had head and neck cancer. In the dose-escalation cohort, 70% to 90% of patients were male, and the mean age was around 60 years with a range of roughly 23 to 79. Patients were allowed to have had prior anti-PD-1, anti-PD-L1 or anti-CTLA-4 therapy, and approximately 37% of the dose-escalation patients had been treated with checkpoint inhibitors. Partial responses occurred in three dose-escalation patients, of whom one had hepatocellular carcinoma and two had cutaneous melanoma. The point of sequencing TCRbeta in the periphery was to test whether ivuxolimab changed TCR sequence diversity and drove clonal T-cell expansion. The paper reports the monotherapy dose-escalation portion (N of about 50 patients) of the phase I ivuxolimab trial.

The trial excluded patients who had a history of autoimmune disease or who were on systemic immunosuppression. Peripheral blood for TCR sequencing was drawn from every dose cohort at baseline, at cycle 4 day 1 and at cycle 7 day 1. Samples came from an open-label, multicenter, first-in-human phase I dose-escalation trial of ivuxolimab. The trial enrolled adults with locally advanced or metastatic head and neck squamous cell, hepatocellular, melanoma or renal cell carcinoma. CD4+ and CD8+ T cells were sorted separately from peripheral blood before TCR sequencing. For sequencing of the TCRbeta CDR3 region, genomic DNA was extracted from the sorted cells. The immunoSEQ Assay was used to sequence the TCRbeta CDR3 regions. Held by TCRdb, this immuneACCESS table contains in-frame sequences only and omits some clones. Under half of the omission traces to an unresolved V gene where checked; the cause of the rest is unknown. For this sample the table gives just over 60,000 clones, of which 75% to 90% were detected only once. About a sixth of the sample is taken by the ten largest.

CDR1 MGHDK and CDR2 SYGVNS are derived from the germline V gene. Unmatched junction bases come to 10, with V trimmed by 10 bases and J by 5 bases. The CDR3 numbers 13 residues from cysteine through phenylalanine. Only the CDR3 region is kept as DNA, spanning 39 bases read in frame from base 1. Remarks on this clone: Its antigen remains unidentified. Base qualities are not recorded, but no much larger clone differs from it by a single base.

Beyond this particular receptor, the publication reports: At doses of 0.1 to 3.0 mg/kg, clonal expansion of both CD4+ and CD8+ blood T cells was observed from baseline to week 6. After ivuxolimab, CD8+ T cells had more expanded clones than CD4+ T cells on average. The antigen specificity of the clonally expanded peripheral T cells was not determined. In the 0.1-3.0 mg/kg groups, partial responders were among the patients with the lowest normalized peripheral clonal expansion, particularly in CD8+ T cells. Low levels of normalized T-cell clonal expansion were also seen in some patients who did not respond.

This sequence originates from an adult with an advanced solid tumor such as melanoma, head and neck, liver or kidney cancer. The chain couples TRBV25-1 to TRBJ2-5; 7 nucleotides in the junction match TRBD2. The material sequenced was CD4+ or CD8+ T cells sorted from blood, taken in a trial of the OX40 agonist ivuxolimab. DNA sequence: TGTGCCAACCTCGGGGACGGGAGGGAGACCCAGTACTTC. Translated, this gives CANLGDGRETQYF.